One and the same sample provided the 7 T cell receptor beta chains below, sequenced in a study of Ad26.COV2.S vaccination and SARS-CoV-2 variants. Data came from immunoSEQ multiplex PCR; TCRdb stores just in-frame clones and leaves some out. The sample records 300,000 to 400,000 clones, about nine tenths being singletons. Treatment given: some 20 received Ad26.COV2.S at low or high dose, single or two shots; about 5 received placebo; per-sample allocation not given. Each sample was drawn 63 days after the first injection (of vaccine or placebo). The sample was peripheral blood, taken in a trial of Ad26.COV2.S vaccine versus placebo. The origin of the receptors is a person between 18 and 65 years old who received the Ad26.COV2.S COVID-19 vaccine or a placebo.

A few counts support this clone. The chain is built from TRBV27 and TRBJ1-1, with D possibly matching TRBD1 (6 bases). Germline V gene sequence: CDR1 MNHEY, CDR2 SMNVEV (reference sequence). The V gene lost 2 bases and the J gene lost 7 bases, with 11 bases spanning the gap. CDR3 length equals 13 residues. The CDR3, as DNA: TGTGCCAGCAGTTTAGCGGGGGCCAGTGAAGCTTTCTTT. It encodes CASSLAGASEAFF.

The chain links TRBV18 to TRBJ2-7, with TRBD1 matching over 7 bases. The junction had 6 bases not matched to a gene; V was cut back by 5 bases and J by 2 bases. The germline CDR1 and CDR2 sequences are KGHSH and LQKENI. The CDR3 has 14 amino acids. The CDR3 region has the DNA TGTGCCAGCTCAACTTCGGGACAGACCTACGAGCAGTACTTC. Residues: CASSTSGQTYEQYF.

The rearrangement joins TRBV4-1 to TRBJ2-1, with a weak D call TRBD2 (6 bases). CDR3 size: 15 residues. Between the trimmed V and J ends, which lost 4 bases and 0 bases, there was a span of 10 bases. Germline V gene lookup returns CDR1 MGHRA and CDR2 YSYEKL. The CDR3 region has the DNA TGCGCCAGCAGCCGCGGGGCAGTCTCCTACAATGAGCAGTTCTTC. Protein: CASSRGAVSYNEQFF.

This sequence joins TRBV9 and TRBJ2-7, with 12 bases lining up with TRBD2. Germline lookup yields CDR1 SGDLS and CDR2 YYNGEE. J gave up 3 bases and V 3 bases, and 4 bases lay outside the gene matches. This CDR3 is 15 amino acids long. The CDR3 sequence: CASSAGTSGFYEQYF. Written as DNA, the CDR3 is TGTGCCAGCAGCGCCGGGACTAGCGGGTTCTACGAGCAGTACTTC.

This clone was seen just once. The chain recombines TRBV13 with TRBJ2-5; perhaps TRBD2 as D (5 bases). Trimming removed 7 bases at V and 2 bases at J, with 11 bases between. The CDR3 extends over 13 amino acids. Germline lookup yields CDR1 PRHDT and CDR2 FYEKMQ (reference sequence). CDR3 amino acids: CASIRTEQETQYF. DNA of the CDR3: TGTGCCAGCATCAGGACTGAACAAGAGACCCAGTACTTC. Together with reference TRBV13 and TRBJ2-5, the CDR3 gives the full variable domain: AAGVIQSPRHLIKEKRETATLKCYPIPRHDTVYWYQQGPGQDPQFLISFYEKMQSDKGSIPDRFSAQQFSDYHSELNMSSLELGDSALYFCASIRTEQETQYFGPGTRLLVL.

This chain uses TRBV19 with TRBJ1-1; 7 bases fit TRBD1. The germline V gene has CDR1 LNHDA and CDR2 SQIVND (reference sequence). This CDR3 contains 15 residues. Losses at the gene ends were 5 bases for V and 0 bases for J; bases not matched to a gene: 6. CDR3 residues: CASSSLDRLNTEAFF. DNA of the CDR3: TGTGCCAGTAGTTCCCTGGACAGGCTGAACACTGAAGCTTTCTTT.

The chain joins TRBV2 to TRBJ1-2, with D possibly matching TRBD1 (6 bases). Germline V lookup: CDR1 SNHLY, CDR2 FYNNEI. Trimming removed 2 bases from V and 5 bases from J, with 12 bases in between. The CDR3 contains 14 residues. CDR3 coding DNA: TGTGCCAGCAGTGAATATGTCCAGGGGTATGGCTACACCTTC. This encodes CASSEYVQGYGYTF.